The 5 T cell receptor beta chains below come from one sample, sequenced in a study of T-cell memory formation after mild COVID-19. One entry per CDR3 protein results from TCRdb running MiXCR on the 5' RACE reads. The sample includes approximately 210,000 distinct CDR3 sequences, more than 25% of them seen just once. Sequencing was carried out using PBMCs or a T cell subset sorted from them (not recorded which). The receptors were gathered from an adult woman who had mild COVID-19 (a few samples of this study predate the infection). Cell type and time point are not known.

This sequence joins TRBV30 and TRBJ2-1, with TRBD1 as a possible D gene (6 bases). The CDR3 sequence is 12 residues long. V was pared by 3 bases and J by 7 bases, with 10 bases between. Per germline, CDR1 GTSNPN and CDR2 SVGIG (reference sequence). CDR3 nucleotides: TGTGCCTGGAGGGGAAGGGGGAATGAGCAGTTCTTC. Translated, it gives CAWRGRGNEQFF.

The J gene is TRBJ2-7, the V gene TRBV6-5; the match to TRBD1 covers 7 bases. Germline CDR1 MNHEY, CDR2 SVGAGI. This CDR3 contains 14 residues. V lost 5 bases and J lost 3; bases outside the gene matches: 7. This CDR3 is CASSPTGRNYEQYF. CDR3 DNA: TGTGCCAGCAGTCCGACAGGGAGAAACTACGAGCAGTACTTC.

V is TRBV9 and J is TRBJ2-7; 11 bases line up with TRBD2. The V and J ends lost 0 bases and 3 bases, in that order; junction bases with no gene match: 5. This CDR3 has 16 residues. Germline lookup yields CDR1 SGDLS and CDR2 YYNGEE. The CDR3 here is CASSVGPGTSGYEQYF. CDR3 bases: TGTGCCAGCAGCGTAGGGCCCGGGACTAGCGGCTACGAGCAGTACTTC.

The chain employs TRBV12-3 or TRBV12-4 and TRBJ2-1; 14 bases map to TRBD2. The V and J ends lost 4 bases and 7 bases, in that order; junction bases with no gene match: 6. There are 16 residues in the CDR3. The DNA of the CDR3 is TGTGCCAGCAGTTCCCGGACTAGCGGGGGGCAGAATGAGCAGTTCTTC. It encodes CASSSRTSGGQNEQFF.

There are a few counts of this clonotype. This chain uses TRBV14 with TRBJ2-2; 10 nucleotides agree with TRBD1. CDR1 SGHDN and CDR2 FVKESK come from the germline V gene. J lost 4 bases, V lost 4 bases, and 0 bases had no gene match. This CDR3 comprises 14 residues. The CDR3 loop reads CASSRDRGTGELFF. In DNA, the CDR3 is TGTGCCAGCAGCCGGGACAGGGGCACCGGGGAGCTGTTTTTT.